A selection of T cell receptor beta chains follows, all from one sample in a study of blood T cell repertoires in COVID-19. Clones were read by immunoSEQ multiplex PCR, and TCRdb kept only the in-frame ones, dropping some. The sample holds some 220,000 clones, approximately 80% seen once. Sequencing was performed on peripheral blood. These receptors all come from a woman aged 60-75 years with active or convalescent COVID-19. CDR3s include the opening cysteine and the closing phenylalanine or tryptophan. A D gene is named only where the DNA matches it firmly. Some rows have no size entry. The others give once, few or many, or a class for an expanded clone.

clone_size	j_call	d_call	v_call	cdr3_aa	cdr3_nt
NA	TRBJ2-7	NA	TRBV24-1	CATSDRRGYEQYF	TGTGCCACCAGTGATCGCCGGGGGTACGAGCAGTACTTC
NA	TRBJ1-2	TRBD1	TRBV6-4	CASSDTAQGVGGYTF	TGTGCCAGCAGTGACACGGCTCAGGGGGTCGGTGGCTACACCTTC
NA	TRBJ1-3	NA	TRBV6-5	CASSFREVGNTIYF	TGTGCCAGCAGCTTCAGGGAGGTTGGAAACACCATATATTTT
NA	TRBJ2-7	NA	TRBV3-1/TRBV3-2	CASSQDLNRLVPYEQYF	TGTGCCAGCAGCCAAGATCTTAATAGACTAGTTCCGTACGAGCAGTACTTC
NA	TRBJ1-2	NA	TRBV19	CASSPSGNYGYTF	TGTGCCAGTAGCCCATCCGGGAACTATGGCTACACCTTC
NA	TRBJ2-4	NA	TRBV6-5	CASSYSVGEVKNIQYF	TGTGCCAGCAGTTACTCGGTAGGGGAGGTCAAAAACATTCAGTACTTC
few	TRBJ2-1	TRBD1	TRBV5-1	CASRRDRGRFF	TGCGCCAGCAGACGGGACAGGGGACGGTTCTTC
NA	TRBJ2-5	TRBD1	TRBV2	CAGSQTGIQETQYF	TGTGCCGGATCCCAGACAGGGATCCAAGAGACCCAGTACTTC
NA	TRBJ2-5	TRBD1	TRBV18	CASSLYRGQETQYF	TGTGCCAGCTCACTATACAGGGGGCAAGAGACCCAGTACTTC
NA	TRBJ2-7	TRBD1	TRBV5-5	CASSLARGITYEQYF	TGTGCCAGCAGCTTGGCCAGGGGGATTACCTACGAGCAGTACTTC
NA	TRBJ1-5	TRBD1	TRBV28	CASSLRGQGAQPQHF	TGTGCCAGCAGTTTAAGGGGACAGGGGGCTCAGCCCCAGCATTTT
NA	TRBJ2-3	NA	TRBV6-5	CASSYSIKGGTDTQYF	TGTGCCAGCAGTTACTCGATCAAAGGGGGCACAGATACGCAGTATTTT
NA	TRBJ1-6	NA	TRBV7-8	CASSLGASGGSASPLHF	TGTGCCAGCAGCTTAGGGGCCTCTGGGGGGTCGGCCTCACCCCTCCACTTT
NA	TRBJ1-1	NA	TRBV15	CATSRRGRGTEAFF	TGTGCCACCTCCAGAAGGGGTAGGGGCACTGAAGCTTTCTTT
NA	TRBJ2-1	TRBD2	TRBV19	CASKLAGTNEQFF	TGTGCCAGTAAACTAGCGGGGACCAATGAGCAGTTCTTC
NA	TRBJ2-2	NA	TRBV6-4	CASRGGTANTGELFF	TGTGCCAGCAGGGGGGGTACAGCGAACACCGGGGAGCTGTTTTTT
NA	TRBJ2-5	TRBD2	TRBV7-3	CASSSAGAAETQYF	TGTGCCAGCAGCTCAGCGGGAGCGGCGGAGACCCAGTACTTC
NA	TRBJ1-1	TRBD1	TRBV18	CASSPQGPDTEAFF	TGTGCCAGCTCCCCACAGGGGCCAGACACTGAAGCTTTCTTT
few	TRBJ2-3	TRBD2	TRBV10-2	CASTIQLAGERDTQYF	TGCGCCAGCACCATCCAACTAGCGGGAGAGAGAGATACGCAGTATTTT
NA	TRBJ1-4	TRBD1	TRBV5-6	CASSSTGGREKLFF	TGTGCCAGCAGCTCGACAGGGGGCCGGGAAAAACTGTTTTTT
NA	TRBJ2-1	TRBD2	TRBV7-9	CASSYLAGISYNEQFF	TGTGCCAGCAGTTATCTAGCGGGGATTTCCTACAATGAGCAGTTCTTC
NA	TRBJ2-1	TRBD2	TRBV11-3	CASSPFTSGSYEQFF	TGTGCCAGCAGCCCCTTTACTAGCGGGAGTTATGAGCAGTTCTTC
NA	TRBJ2-7	NA	TRBV9	CASSVDPRAYEQYF	TGTGCCAGCAGCGTAGACCCTAGAGCCTACGAGCAGTACTTC
NA	TRBJ2-1	NA	TRBV7-8	CASSLGGFEQFF	TGTGCCAGCAGCTTAGGAGGGTTTGAGCAGTTCTTC
few	TRBJ2-7	TRBD2	TRBV27	CASARTSAIHYEQYF	TGTGCCAGCGCTCGGACTAGCGCGATCCACTACGAGCAGTACTTC
NA	TRBJ2-1	NA	TRBV11-2	CASSLSGAYNEQFF	TGTGCCAGCAGCTTATCAGGGGCCTACAATGAGCAGTTCTTC
NA	TRBJ1-5	NA	TRBV7-2	CASSSSGRWSNQPQHF	TGTGCCAGCAGTTCCTCAGGGCGGTGGAGCAATCAGCCCCAGCATTTT
NA	TRBJ2-3	TRBD1	TRBV7-9	CASSPQRTGVSTDTQYF	TGTGCCAGCAGCCCACAGAGGACAGGGGTTAGCACAGATACGCAGTATTTT
NA	TRBJ1-4	NA	TRBV5-1	CASSLEVRGEKLFF	TGCGCCAGCAGCTTGGAAGTACGGGGTGAAAAACTGTTTTTT
NA	TRBJ1-5	TRBD1	TRBV5-8	CASSLGQGVGQPQHF	TGTGCCAGCAGCTTGGGGCAGGGGGTAGGTCAGCCCCAGCATTTT
NA	TRBJ1-2	NA	TRBV6-5	CASRPTGQNAGYTF	TGTGCCAGCAGACCAACTGGACAGAATGCTGGCTACACCTTC
NA	TRBJ2-5	TRBD2	TRBV19	CASSIGGKAGGQETQYF	TGTGCCAGTAGTATAGGCGGTAAAGCGGGGGGCCAAGAGACCCAGTACTTC
few	TRBJ1-2	NA	TRBV2	CASSPGDYGYTF	TGTGCCAGCTCTCCAGGGGATTATGGCTACACCTTC
NA	TRBJ1-2	TRBD1	TRBV5-4	CASSLPRGQGAYGYTF	TGTGCCAGCAGCTTACCTCGAGGACAGGGGGCCTATGGCTACACCTTC